This T cell receptor (beta chain) was sequenced in a study of blood T cell repertoires in COVID-19. Study summary: The United States, Italy and Spain supplied acute and convalescent COVID-19 samples. In each case, the material was cDNA or gDNA derived from T cells, B-cell-depleted T cells, or PBMCs.

Authors' analysis steps: Reference gene primer amplification gave estimated nucleated cell counts. Sequenced by immunoSEQ multiplex PCR; TCRdb stores in-frame clones only, minus some. V, J and clone size are those of that table, while D and trimming were read from the DNA. The sample records about 55,000 clones, roughly 85% being singletons. Germline values: CDR1 SGDLS, CDR2 YYNGEE. The CDR3 loop spans 15 amino acids. V was clipped by 4 bases and J by 8 bases; unmatched bases: 7. Sequencing used peripheral blood. The rearrangement uses TRBV9 and TRBJ1-4, with 11 nucleotides matching TRBD1. The receptor's source is a human donor in a cohort sampled during active COVID-19. Here the CDR3 DNA reads TGTGCCAGCAGCAACACCGGGACAGGGGGAGAAAAACTGTTTTTT. It codes for CASSNTGTGGEKLFF.